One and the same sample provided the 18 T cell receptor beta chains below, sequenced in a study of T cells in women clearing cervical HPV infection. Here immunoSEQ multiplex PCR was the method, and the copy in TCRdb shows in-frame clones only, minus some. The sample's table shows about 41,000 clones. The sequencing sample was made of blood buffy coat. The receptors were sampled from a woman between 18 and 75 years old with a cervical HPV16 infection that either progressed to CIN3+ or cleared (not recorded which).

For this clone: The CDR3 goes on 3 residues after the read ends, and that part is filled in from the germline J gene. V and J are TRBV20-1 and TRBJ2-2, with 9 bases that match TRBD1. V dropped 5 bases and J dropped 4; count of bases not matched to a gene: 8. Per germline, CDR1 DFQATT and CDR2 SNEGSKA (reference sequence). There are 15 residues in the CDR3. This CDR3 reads CSASPGQGTTGELFF. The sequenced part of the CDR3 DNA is TGCAGTGCTTCTCCGGGACAGGGCACCACCGGGGAG.

The CDR3 sequence is CASSPPSAAKVNTEAFF. The DNA read from the CDR3 is TGTGCCAGCTCACCACCGTCGGCAGCGAAGGTAAACACTGAA. The chain couples TRBV18 to TRBJ1-1; D ambiguous. The CDR3 goes on 3 residues after the read ends, and that part is filled in from the germline J gene. Germline V gene data show CDR1 as KGHSH and CDR2 as LQKENI. V lost 0 bases, J lost 2 bases, and 16 bases lay in between. The CDR3 has 17 residues.

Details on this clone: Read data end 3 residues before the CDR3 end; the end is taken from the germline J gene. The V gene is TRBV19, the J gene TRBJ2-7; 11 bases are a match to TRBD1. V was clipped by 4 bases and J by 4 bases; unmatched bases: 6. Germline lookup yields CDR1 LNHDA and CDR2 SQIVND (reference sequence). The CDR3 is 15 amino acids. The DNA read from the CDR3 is TGTGCCAGTAGTAACCCGGGACAGGGGGTATACGAG. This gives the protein CASSNPGQGVYE. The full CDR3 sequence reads CASSNPGQGVYEQYF.

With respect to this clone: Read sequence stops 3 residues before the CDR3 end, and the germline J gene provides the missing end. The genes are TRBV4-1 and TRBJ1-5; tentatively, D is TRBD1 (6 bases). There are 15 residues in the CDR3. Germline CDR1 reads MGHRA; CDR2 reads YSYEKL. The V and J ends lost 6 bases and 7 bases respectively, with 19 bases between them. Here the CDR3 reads CASRLGTTEQQPQHF. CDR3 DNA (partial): TGCGCCAGCAGATTGGGGACAACGGAGCAGCAGCCC.

CDR3 residues: CASGLAATGELFF. CDR3 DNA (partial): TGTGCCAGTGGCCTAGCGGCCACCGGGGAG. The genes are TRBV19 and TRBJ2-2; 7 bases match TRBD2. The read is 3 residues too short to cover the CDR3 end, so that end is filled in from the germline J gene. The V gene's germline CDR1 is LNHDA and CDR2 SQIVND (reference sequence). V shed 8 bases and J 4 bases; nucleotides not matched to a gene: 4. The length of the CDR3 is 13 residues.

The CDR3 bases that were read are TGCGCCAGCAGCCACCGGGACAGGGCAGATACG. Translation gives CASSHRDRADT. The entire CDR3 sequence reads CASSHRDRADTQYF. The chain employs TRBV5-1 and TRBJ2-3; 9 bases align to TRBD1. Read sequence stops 3 residues before the CDR3 end, and the germline J gene provides the missing end. V dropped 4 bases and J dropped 4; count of bases not matched to a gene: 4. The CDR3 contains 14 residues. From germline, CDR1 is SGHRS and CDR2 YFSETQ.

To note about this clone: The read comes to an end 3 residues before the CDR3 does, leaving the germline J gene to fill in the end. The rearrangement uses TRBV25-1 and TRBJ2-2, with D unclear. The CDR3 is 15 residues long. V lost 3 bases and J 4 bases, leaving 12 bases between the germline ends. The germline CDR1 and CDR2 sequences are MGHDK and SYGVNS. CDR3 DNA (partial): TGTGCCAGCAGTGATCCCGAGCTCCCCACCGGGGAG. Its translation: CASSDPELPTGE. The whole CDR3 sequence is CASSDPELPTGELFF.

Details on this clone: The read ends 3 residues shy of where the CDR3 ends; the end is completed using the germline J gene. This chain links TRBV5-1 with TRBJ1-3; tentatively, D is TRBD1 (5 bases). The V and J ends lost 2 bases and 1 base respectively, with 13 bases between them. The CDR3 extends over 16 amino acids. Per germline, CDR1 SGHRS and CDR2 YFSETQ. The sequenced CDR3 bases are TGCGCCAGCAGCTTTGGGGACTTTCGGTCTGGAAACACC. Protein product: CASSFGDFRSGNT. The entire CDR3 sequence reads CASSFGDFRSGNTIYF.

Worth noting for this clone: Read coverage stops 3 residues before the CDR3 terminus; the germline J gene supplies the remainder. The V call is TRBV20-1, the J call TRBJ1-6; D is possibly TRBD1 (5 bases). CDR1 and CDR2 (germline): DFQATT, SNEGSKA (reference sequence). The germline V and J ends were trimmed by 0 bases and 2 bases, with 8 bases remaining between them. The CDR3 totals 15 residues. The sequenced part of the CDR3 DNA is TGCAGTGCTAGAGAAGGCAGGGCCTATAATTCACCC. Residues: CSAREGRAYNSP. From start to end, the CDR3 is CSAREGRAYNSPLHF.

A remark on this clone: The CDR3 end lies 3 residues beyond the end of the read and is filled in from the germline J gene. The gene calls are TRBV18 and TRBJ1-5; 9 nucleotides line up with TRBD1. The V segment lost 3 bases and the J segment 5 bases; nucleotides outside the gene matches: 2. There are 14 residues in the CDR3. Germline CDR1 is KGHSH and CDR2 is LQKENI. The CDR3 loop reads CASSPGTGHQPQHF. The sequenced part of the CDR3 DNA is TGTGCCAGCTCACCCGGGACAGGGCATCAGCCC.

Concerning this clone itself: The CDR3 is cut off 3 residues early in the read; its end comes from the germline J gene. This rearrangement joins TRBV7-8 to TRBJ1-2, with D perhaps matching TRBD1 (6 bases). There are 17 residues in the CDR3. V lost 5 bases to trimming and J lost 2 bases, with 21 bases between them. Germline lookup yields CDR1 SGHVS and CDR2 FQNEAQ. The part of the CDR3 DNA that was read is TGTGCCAGCAGCCCTACCATTCTCCAGGGGTTCAACTATGGC. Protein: CASSPTILQGFNYG. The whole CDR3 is CASSPTILQGFNYGYTF.

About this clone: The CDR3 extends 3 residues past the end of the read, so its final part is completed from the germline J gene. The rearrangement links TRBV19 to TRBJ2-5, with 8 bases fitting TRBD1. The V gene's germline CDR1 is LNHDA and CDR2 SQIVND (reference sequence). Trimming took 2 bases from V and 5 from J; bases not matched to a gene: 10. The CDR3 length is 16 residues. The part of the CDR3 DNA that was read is TGTGCCAGTAGTATATCCCCGGGACAGGCGCATGAGACC. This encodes CASSISPGQAHET. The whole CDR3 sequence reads CASSISPGQAHETQYF.

The CDR3 is CAISPRQGNTGELFF. The CDR3 bases that were read are TGTGCCATCAGTCCGAGACAGGGAAACACCGGGGAG. The chain has TRBV10-3 and TRBJ2-2; 7 bases align to TRBD1. Read data end 3 residues before the CDR3 end; the end is taken from the germline J gene. J lost 2 bases, V lost 5 bases, and 5 bases had no gene match. The CDR3 contains 15 residues. Germline assignment: CDR1 ENHRY and CDR2 SYGVKD.

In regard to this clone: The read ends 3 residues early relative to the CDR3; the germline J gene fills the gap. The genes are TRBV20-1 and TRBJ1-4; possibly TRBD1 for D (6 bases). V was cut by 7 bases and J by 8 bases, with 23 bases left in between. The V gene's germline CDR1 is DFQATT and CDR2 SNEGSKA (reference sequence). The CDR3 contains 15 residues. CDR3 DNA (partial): TGCAGTGGCTCCATCCCGACAGGCCCCGCGGAAAAA. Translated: CSGSIPTGPAEK. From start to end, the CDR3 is CSGSIPTGPAEKLFF.

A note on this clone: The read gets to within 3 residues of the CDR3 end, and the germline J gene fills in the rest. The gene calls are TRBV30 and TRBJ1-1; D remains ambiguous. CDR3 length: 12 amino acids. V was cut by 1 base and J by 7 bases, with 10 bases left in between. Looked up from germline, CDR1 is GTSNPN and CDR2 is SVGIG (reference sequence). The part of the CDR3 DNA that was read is TGTGCCTGGAGTGCAGTGAATTTTGAA. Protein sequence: CAWSAVNFE. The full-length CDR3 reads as CAWSAVNFEAFF.

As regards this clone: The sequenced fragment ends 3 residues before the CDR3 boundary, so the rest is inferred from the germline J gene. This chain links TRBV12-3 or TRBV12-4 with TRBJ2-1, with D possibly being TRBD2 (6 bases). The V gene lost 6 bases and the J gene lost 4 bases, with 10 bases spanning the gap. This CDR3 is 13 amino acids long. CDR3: CASSPTRYNEQFF. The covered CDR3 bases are TGTGCCAGCAGCCCGACTAGGTACAATGAG.

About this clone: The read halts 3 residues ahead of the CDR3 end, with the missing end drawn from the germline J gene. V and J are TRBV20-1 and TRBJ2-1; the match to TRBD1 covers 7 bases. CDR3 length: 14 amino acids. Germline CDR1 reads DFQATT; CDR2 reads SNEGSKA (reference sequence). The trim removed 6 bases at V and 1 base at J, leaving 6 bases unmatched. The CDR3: CSAPEGASYNEQFF. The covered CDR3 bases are TGCAGTGCGCCTGAGGGGGCATCCTACAATGAG.

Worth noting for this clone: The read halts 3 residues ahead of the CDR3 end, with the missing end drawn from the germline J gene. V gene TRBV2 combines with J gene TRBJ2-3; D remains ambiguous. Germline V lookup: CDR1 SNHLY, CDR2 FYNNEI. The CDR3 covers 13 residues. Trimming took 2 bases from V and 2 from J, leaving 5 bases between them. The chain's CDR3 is CASSERATDTQYF. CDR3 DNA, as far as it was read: TGTGCCAGCAGTGAACGAGCCACAGATACG.